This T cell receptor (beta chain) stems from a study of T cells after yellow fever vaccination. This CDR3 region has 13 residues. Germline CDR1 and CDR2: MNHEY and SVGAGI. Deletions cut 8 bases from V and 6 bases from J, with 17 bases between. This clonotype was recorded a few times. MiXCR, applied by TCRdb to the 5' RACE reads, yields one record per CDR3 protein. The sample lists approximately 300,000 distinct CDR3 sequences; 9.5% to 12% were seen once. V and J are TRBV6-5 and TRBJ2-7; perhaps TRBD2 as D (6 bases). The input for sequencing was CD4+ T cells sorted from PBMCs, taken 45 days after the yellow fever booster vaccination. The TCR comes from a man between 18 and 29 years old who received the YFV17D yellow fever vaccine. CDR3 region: CASSEGTPLEQYF. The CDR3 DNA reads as TGTGCCAGCTCGGAGGGAACCCCTCTCGAGCAGTACTTC.